The 29 T cell receptor beta chains in this list originate from one sample, sequenced in a study of blood T cell repertoires in COVID-19. This table comes from immunoSEQ multiplex PCR, and its TCRdb copy is limited to in-frame clones, with some not included. The table lists around 230,000 clones, around 83% of them singletons. The specimen was peripheral blood. The receptors shown here come from a woman older than 75 with acute or convalescent COVID-19.

V usage is TRBV6-6 and J usage is TRBJ1-2; 7 nucleotides align to TRBD1. Germline CDR1 is MNHNY and CDR2 is SVGAGI (reference sequence). Losses at the gene ends were 7 bases for V and 8 bases for J; bases not matched to a gene: 16. The CDR3 runs 15 residues. CDR3 DNA: TGTGCCAGCACCACCCAGCCTAAGGGGGCGTTGGGCTACACCTTC. It translates to CASTTQPKGALGYTF.

This chain joins TRBV6-5 and TRBJ1-3; 9 positions match TRBD1. The CDR3 has 14 residues. Per the germline V gene, CDR1 is MNHEY and CDR2 is SVGAGI. V trimming: 8 bases; J trimming: 5 bases; junction bases outside the gene matches: 7. The CDR3, as DNA: TGTGCCAGCTTACCTGGGACAGGGCGAAACACCATATATTTT. It specifies CASLPGTGRNTIYF.

The rearrangement links TRBV9 to TRBJ1-1; 7 positions agree with TRBD1. The germline V gene encodes CDR1 SGDLS and CDR2 YYNGEE. Germline trimming cut 0 bases from V and 4 bases from J; bases unmatched to any gene: 3. The CDR3 spans 14 residues. The CDR3 region is CASSVADRATEAFF. The CDR3 bases are TGTGCCAGCAGCGTAGCTGACAGGGCCACTGAAGCTTTCTTT.

In its sample, this clone was seen a few times. The chain joins TRBV2 to TRBJ1-6; 10 bases fit TRBD1. This CDR3 is built from 16 residues. V shed 6 bases and J 7 bases; nucleotides not matched to a gene: 9. Germline V lookup: CDR1 SNHLY, CDR2 FYNNEI. The CDR3 loop is CASRRSGTGDNSPLHF. CDR3 bases: TGTGCCAGCAGGAGATCCGGGACAGGGGACAATTCACCCCTCCACTTT.

A few counts support this clone. The chain uses TRBV18 and TRBJ2-1; weak D call: TRBD2 (5 bases). CDR3 length: 13 amino acids. Germline V gives CDR1 KGHSH, CDR2 LQKENI. Trimming removed 3 bases from V and 8 bases from J, with 11 bases in between. The CDR3 loop is CASSPIQRDEQFF. The CDR3 DNA sequence: TGTGCCAGCTCACCGATCCAGAGGGATGAGCAGTTCTTC.

The gene calls are TRBV11-2 and TRBJ2-1, with 11 bases that match TRBD1. There are 15 residues in the CDR3. V shed 5 bases, J shed 2 bases, and the junction held 2 bases outside the gene matches. The germline V gene has CDR1 SGHAT and CDR2 FQNNGV. The CDR3 spells CASSPGQGAYNEQFF. For the CDR3, the DNA is TGTGCCAGCAGCCCGGGACAGGGGGCCTACAATGAGCAGTTCTTC.

The chain has TRBV5-1 and TRBJ1-1; D unclear. The CDR3 consists of 12 residues. The V end lost 1 base, the J end lost 3 bases, and 4 bases lay between the germline ends. The germline gives CDR1 SGHRS, CDR2 YFSETQ. CDR3 nucleotide sequence: TGCGCCAGCAGCTTGACGGACACTGAAGCTTTCTTT. Translated, it gives CASSLTDTEAFF. Full variable domain (remainder filled in from reference TRBV5-1 and TRBJ1-1): KAGVTQTPRYLIKTRGQQVTLSCSPISGHRSVSWYQQTPGQGLQFLFEYFSETQRNKGNFPGRFSGRQFSNSRSEMNVSTLELGDSALYLCASSLTDTEAFFGQGTRLTVV.

The chain is built from TRBV5-1 and TRBJ1-5, with a tentative D call TRBD1 (5 bases). Trimming removed 0 bases from V and 0 bases from J, with 7 bases in between. CDR3 length: 15 amino acids. Germline-derived CDR1 and CDR2 are SGHRS and YFSETQ. CDR3: CASSLGTSSNQPQHF. CDR3 nucleotide sequence: TGCGCCAGCAGCTTGGGGACATCTAGCAATCAGCCCCAGCATTTT.

The rearrangement joins TRBV7-3 to TRBJ2-4, with D hard to call. Trimming took off 5 bases at V and 1 base at J, with 18 bases between the two ends. The CDR3 consists of 17 residues. Germline V gene sequence: CDR1 SGHTA, CDR2 FQGTGA. The CDR3 bases are TGTGCCAGCAGCCCTCCCGTTAATGGTAGTGCCAAAAACATTCAGTACTTC. It encodes CASSPPVNGSAKNIQYF.

The chain couples TRBV9 to TRBJ2-7; a possible D gene is TRBD2 (5 bases). The CDR3 extends over 12 amino acids. V was pared by 7 bases and J by 5 bases, with 13 bases between. The germline V gene encodes CDR1 SGDLS and CDR2 YYNGEE. The CDR3 bases are TGTGCCAGCGGCTTTGGAGGAAACGAGCAGTACTTC. This translates into CASGFGGNEQYF.

V and J are TRBV29-1 and TRBJ2-1; TRBD2 matches 10 bases. This CDR3 is 16 amino acids long. Germline-derived CDR1 and CDR2 are SQVTM and ANQGSEA. J gave up 4 bases and V 4 bases, and 10 bases lay outside the gene matches. In DNA, the CDR3 is TGCAGCGTTGTACGGGATTGGACTAGCGGTTACAATGAGCAGTTCTTC. Its protein is CSVVRDWTSGYNEQFF.

This clone was recorded a few times. The genes are TRBV2 and TRBJ1-4; D is perhaps TRBD1 (5 bases). This CDR3 contains 13 residues. Germline V gene data show CDR1 as SNHLY and CDR2 as FYNNEI. The V gene lost 8 bases and the J gene lost 7 bases, with 14 bases spanning the gap. The CDR3 is CASLTAPFEKLFF. DNA for the CDR3: TGTGCCAGCCTGACAGCTCCTTTTGAAAAACTGTTTTTT.

The rearrangement links TRBV24-1 to TRBJ2-7; a weak D match, TRBD1 (5 bases). This CDR3 has 13 amino acids. Germline loops: CDR1 KGHDR, CDR2 SFDVKD. Trimming stripped 9 bases from V and 0 bases from J, with 11 bases between. The DNA of the CDR3 is TGTGCCACCCAGGGTCCGCTCTCCTACGAGCAGTACTTC. Its protein product is CATQGPLSYEQYF.

This sequence joins TRBV2 and TRBJ2-5; the match to TRBD2 covers 8 bases. V dropped 1 base and J dropped 5; count of bases not matched to a gene: 12. The CDR3 runs to 17 residues. Germline V CDR1 and CDR2: SNHLY, FYNNEI. This chain's CDR3 is CASSEVSGGPKGETQYF. The CDR3 nucleotides are TGTGCCAGCAGTGAAGTAAGCGGGGGCCCGAAGGGGGAGACCCAGTACTTC. The full variable domain, rest sourced from reference TRBV2 and TRBJ2-5, is EPEVTQTPSHQVTQMGQEVILRCVPISNHLYFYWYRQILGQKVEFLVSFYNNEISEKSEIFDDQFSVERPDGSNFTLKIRSTKLEDSAMYFCASSEVSGGPKGETQYFGPGTRLLVL.

A few counts support this clone. V usage is TRBV6-5 and J usage is TRBJ1-4; possibly TRBD1 for D (5 bases). The CDR3 loop spans 15 amino acids. V was cut by 7 bases and J by 10 bases, with 22 bases left in between. Germline assignment: CDR1 MNHEY and CDR2 SVGAGI. The DNA of the CDR3 is TGTGCCAGCACCTCGAATGGGCAGGGAGGGAGAAAACTGTTTTTT. Translated: CASTSNGQGGRKLFF.

The genes are TRBV7-3 and TRBJ2-1, with 8 bases lining up with TRBD2. V gave up 6 bases and J gave up 2 bases; unmatched junction bases: 6. Germline CDR1 is SGHTA and CDR2 is FQGTGA. The CDR3 covers 15 residues. This CDR3 is CASSPAGGPYNEQFF. CDR3 nucleotides: TGTGCCAGCAGTCCGGCGGGGGGTCCCTACAATGAGCAGTTCTTC.

The genes are TRBV7-3 and TRBJ2-3, with D hard to call. This CDR3 has 15 residues. CDR1 SGHTA and CDR2 FQGTGA come from the germline V gene. The V gene lost 5 bases and the J gene lost 1 base, with 13 bases spanning the gap. CDR3 in amino acids: CASSPAGGRTDTQYF. The CDR3 bases are TGTGCCAGCAGCCCGGCCGGCGGTCGCACAGATACGCAGTATTTT.

DNA of the CDR3: TGTGCCAGCAGCCAAGGGGGCAGTCTTTCCTACGAGCAGTACTTC. It codes for CASSQGGSLSYEQYF. The chain is built from TRBV28 and TRBJ2-7; 7 positions agree with TRBD1. Germline V gives CDR1 MDHEN, CDR2 SYDVKM. The V segment lost 6 bases and the J segment 1 base; nucleotides outside the gene matches: 9. The CDR3 spans 15 residues.

The chain joins TRBV29-1 to TRBJ1-1; TRBD1 aligns across 12 bases. This CDR3 region has 13 residues. The V and J ends lost 2 bases and 8 bases, in that order; junction bases with no gene match: 3. Germline V CDR1 and CDR2: SQVTM, ANQGSEA. The CDR3 protein is CSVERGQGAEAFF. CDR3 nucleotide sequence: TGCAGCGTTGAAAGGGGACAGGGGGCAGAAGCTTTCTTT.

This sequence joins TRBV2 and TRBJ1-3, with 8 bases matching TRBD1. J was trimmed by 4 bases and V by 1 base; bases with no gene match: 6. CDR3 size: 16 residues. The germline gives CDR1 SNHLY, CDR2 FYNNEI. CDR3 nucleotide sequence: TGTGCCAGCAGTGAAGATGGCAGGGGGCCCGGAAACACCATATATTTT. Translating gives CASSEDGRGPGNTIYF.

This clone was detected only once. The J gene is TRBJ2-5, the V gene TRBV20-1; no clear D. V shed 7 bases and J shed 3 bases, with 9 bases lying between them. The CDR3 totals 11 residues. Per germline, CDR1 DFQATT and CDR2 SNEGSKA (reference sequence). The CDR3 DNA is TGCAGTGTAGTCTTGGAAGAGACCCAGTACTTC. Translation gives CSVVLEETQYF.

The chain couples TRBV5-1 to TRBJ1-4, with a tentative D call TRBD1 (5 bases). Germline V gene lookup returns CDR1 SGHRS and CDR2 YFSETQ. The V and J ends lost 0 bases and 4 bases respectively, with 7 bases between them. This CDR3 has 14 residues. The CDR3 nucleotides are TGCGCCAGCAGCTTGGCCGGGGGTAATGAAAAACTGTTTTTT. Its protein product is CASSLAGGNEKLFF.

This chain uses TRBV27 with TRBJ1-1; D is undetermined. Germline loops: CDR1 MNHEY, CDR2 SMNVEV (reference sequence). The CDR3 is 14 amino acids. V lost 0 bases and J 4 bases, leaving 9 bases between the germline ends. CDR3 in amino acids: CASSLSVTSTEAFF. The CDR3 nucleotides are TGTGCCAGCAGTTTATCGGTCACGAGCACTGAAGCTTTCTTT.

V gene TRBV9 combines with J gene TRBJ2-1; 14 bases fit TRBD2. CDR3 size: 17 residues. CDR1 and CDR2 from the germline V gene are SGDLS and YYNGEE. Losses at the gene ends were 4 bases for V and 6 bases for J; bases not matched to a gene: 9. CDR3 DNA sequence: TGTGCCAGCAGCCCGGGACTAGCGGGGGACGTTAGCAATGAGCAGTTCTTC. Protein product: CASSPGLAGDVSNEQFF.

This chain links TRBV5-1 with TRBJ2-1; 10 bases match TRBD1. Germline V gene data show CDR1 as SGHRS and CDR2 as YFSETQ. V trimming: 4 bases; J trimming: 5 bases; junction bases outside the gene matches: 9. The CDR3 covers 16 residues. CDR3 nucleotide sequence: TGCGCCAGCAGCATCCTGACAGGGGGCTTGGACAATGAGCAGTTCTTC. The encoded protein is CASSILTGGLDNEQFF.

V usage is TRBV19 and J usage is TRBJ1-2; D remains unclear. The CDR3 runs to 15 residues. Germline assignment: CDR1 LNHDA and CDR2 SQIVND (reference sequence). V was shortened by 4 bases and J by 3 bases, with 15 bases between the two germline ends. In DNA, the CDR3 is TGTGCCAGTAGTACTTTCACTGAGGCGGACTATGGCTACACCTTC. Protein product: CASSTFTEADYGYTF.

This rearrangement joins TRBV7-2 to TRBJ2-3; D ambiguous. The CDR3 contains 15 residues. The ends were cut back, 1 base at V and 0 bases at J, with 8 bases in the middle. Germline values: CDR1 SGHTA, CDR2 FQGNSA. The CDR3 loop reads CASSLVRVSTDTQYF. DNA of the CDR3: TGTGCCAGCAGCTTAGTACGGGTGAGCACAGATACGCAGTATTTT.

The genes are TRBV10-3 and TRBJ1-6; no clear D gene. The CDR3 loop spans 15 amino acids. Trimming removed 2 bases from V and 7 bases from J, with 12 bases in between. In germline, CDR1 is ENHRY, CDR2 SYGVKD. The DNA for the CDR3 is TGTGCCATCAGTGAGGACGGGGTGGGGAATTCACCCCTCCACTTT. It yields the protein CAISEDGVGNSPLHF.

This sequence joins TRBV19 and TRBJ1-4; D perhaps matches TRBD1 (5 bases). Germline CDR1 reads LNHDA; CDR2 reads SQIVND (reference sequence). CDR3 size: 15 residues. The V end lost 3 bases, the J end lost 4 bases, and 12 bases lay between the germline ends. The CDR3 bases are TGTGCCAGTAGTATCCTCCCCCAGGGTAATGAAAAACTGTTTTTT. Translated, it gives CASSILPQGNEKLFF.